The 24 T cell receptor beta chains in this list originate from one sample, sequenced in a study of PD-1 blockade in classical Hodgkin lymphoma. Sequenced by immunoSEQ multiplex PCR; TCRdb stores in-frame clones only, minus some. The sample lists tens of thousands of clones, about 71% occurring once. Each patient relapsed following autologous stem cell transplantation, and prior brentuximab vedotin exposure differed. The sequenced sample was peripheral blood mononuclear cells (PBMCs), obtained before the second cycle of nivolumab. These receptor sequences come from a human donor with classical Hodgkin lymphoma.

J is TRBJ2-2 and V is TRBV28; the match to TRBD1 covers 10 bases. The CDR3 runs to 15 residues. Germline CDR1 reads MDHEN; CDR2 reads SYDVKM. V lost 6 bases and J lost 4; bases outside the gene matches: 5. The CDR3 DNA is TGTGCCAGCAGCCCGGGACAGGGGATCACCGGGGAGCTGTTTTTT. It is translated as CASSPGQGITGELFF.

This chain connects TRBV4-1 to TRBJ2-1; no clear D. Germline lookup yields CDR1 MGHRA and CDR2 YSYEKL. The CDR3 extends over 13 amino acids. The V gene lost 0 bases and the J gene lost 8 bases, with 8 bases spanning the gap. The CDR3 coding sequence is TGCGCCAGCAGCCAAGAGGGCTCTCATGAGCAGTTCTTC. This codes for CASSQEGSHEQFF.

The chain couples TRBV30 to TRBJ2-7; possibly TRBD1 for D (6 bases). This CDR3 comprises 15 residues. Germline V gene data show CDR1 as GTSNPN and CDR2 as SVGIG (reference sequence). With 2 bases removed from V and 3 bases from J, the gap between germline ends came to 17 bases. The CDR3 DNA is TGTGCCTGGAGTAGCAACTTCGAAGGGGGCTACGAGCAGTACTTC. It is translated as CAWSSNFEGGYEQYF.

To note about this clone: This CDR3 is also generated by other DNA sequences in the sample. The CDR3 DNA is TGTGCCAGCAGACCCGCACTAGTTTCAGGGGAGCTGTTTTTT. Translated, it gives CASRPALVSGELFF. This sequence joins TRBV6-5 and TRBJ2-2, with a weak D call TRBD2 (5 bases). The germline V gene has CDR1 MNHEY and CDR2 SVGAGI. The V and J ends lost 6 bases and 8 bases respectively, with 16 bases between them. The CDR3 covers 14 residues.

This chain links TRBV19 with TRBJ2-7, with 12 bases aligning to TRBD1. Trimming at V came to 8 bases and at J to 7 bases, leaving 6 bases not matched to a gene. This CDR3 comprises 13 residues. The germline V gene has CDR1 LNHDA and CDR2 SQIVND (reference sequence). The CDR3 bases are TGTGCCAGTGGGGACAGGGGGCTGGGTGAGCAGTACTTC. This gives the protein CASGDRGLGEQYF.

The gene calls are TRBV4-1 and TRBJ2-2; 8 positions match TRBD1. Trimming removed 1 base from V and 6 bases from J; junction bases left unmatched: 10. There are 17 residues in the CDR3. Per germline, CDR1 MGHRA and CDR2 YSYEKL. This chain's CDR3 is CASSQAAGQVFAGELFF. DNA of the CDR3: TGCGCCAGCAGCCAAGCCGCGGGACAGGTATTTGCCGGGGAGCTGTTTTTT.

The V and J genes are TRBV7-9 and TRBJ2-3; 7 nucleotides agree with TRBD1. Germline CDR1 reads SEHNR; CDR2 reads FQNEAQ (reference sequence). The CDR3 contains 15 residues. V gave up 2 bases and J gave up 6 bases; unmatched junction bases: 8. The CDR3 protein is CASSLNGDSGDTQYF. The CDR3 DNA reads as TGTGCCAGCAGCTTAAATGGGGACAGCGGCGATACGCAGTATTTT. Full variable domain (missing parts from reference TRBV7-9 and TRBJ2-3): DTGVSQNPRHKITKRGQNVTFRCDPISEHNRLYWYRQTLGQGPEFLTYFQNEAQLEKSRLLSDRFSAERPKGSFSTLEIQRTEQGDSAMYLCASSLNGDSGDTQYFGPGTRLTVL.

The J gene is TRBJ2-5, the V gene TRBV27, with D perhaps matching TRBD1 (6 bases). V lost 0 bases and J 4 bases, leaving 6 bases between the germline ends. The CDR3 has 13 residues. Germline CDR1 MNHEY, CDR2 SMNVEV (reference sequence). The CDR3 region has the DNA TGTGCCAGCAGTTTATCCAGGGGAGAGACCCAGTACTTC. It codes for CASSLSRGETQYF.

V and J are TRBV18 and TRBJ1-1, with D possibly being TRBD1 (6 bases). V dropped 3 bases and J dropped 0 bases, with 8 bases sitting between them. The germline CDR1 and CDR2 sequences are KGHSH and LQKENI. CDR3 length: 14 residues. CDR3 sequence reads: CASSPAGVNTEAFF. The DNA of the CDR3 is TGTGCCAGCTCACCCGCAGGGGTGAACACTGAAGCTTTCTTT.

The CDR3 sequence is CASSLIRGDQETQYF. DNA of the CDR3: TGTGCCAGCAGTTTAATCCGGGGGGACCAAGAGACCCAGTACTTC. The gene calls are TRBV27 and TRBJ2-5; 7 nucleotides line up with TRBD2. Trimming took 2 bases from V and 0 from J; bases not matched to a gene: 3. Germline CDR1 reads MNHEY; CDR2 reads SMNVEV (reference sequence). The CDR3 spans 15 residues.

The rearrangement joins TRBV28 to TRBJ1-1, with D perhaps TRBD1 (5 bases). Per the germline V gene, CDR1 is MDHEN and CDR2 is SYDVKM. V was pared by 5 bases and J by 0 bases, with 22 bases between. The CDR3 spans 18 residues. The CDR3 loop is CASSNRRLETAMNTEAFF. The DNA for the CDR3 is TGTGCCAGCAGTAACCGCCGTTTGGAGACAGCAATGAACACTGAAGCTTTCTTT.

This clone was counted once. DNA for the CDR3: TGTGCCAGCAGCGCCGAAAGCGGGACCTACACCGGGGAGCTGTTTTTT. It translates to CASSAESGTYTGELFF. This chain links TRBV2 with TRBJ2-2; 7 bases align to TRBD2. This CDR3 spans 16 amino acids. V lost 6 bases and J lost 3; bases outside the gene matches: 10. CDR1 is SNHLY, CDR2 FYNNEI, per germline.

This clone was counted a few times. This chain joins TRBV6-6 and TRBJ1-2, with TRBD1 matching over 7 bases. The CDR3 loop spans 15 amino acids. Germline CDR1 is MNHNY and CDR2 is SVGAGI (reference sequence). The V gene end was trimmed by 7 bases and the J gene end by 5 bases; junction bases not matched to a gene: 13. The DNA of the CDR3 is TGTGCCAGCAACACAGGGGTGAACAGCTTTTATGGCTACACCTTC. Its translation: CASNTGVNSFYGYTF.

The rearrangement joins TRBV7-6 to TRBJ2-1; D is possibly TRBD2 (5 bases). CDR1 is SGHVS, CDR2 FNYEAQ, per germline. V dropped 1 base and J dropped 9 bases, with 10 bases sitting between them. The CDR3 sequence is 13 residues long. The CDR3 reads CASSLGGVGEQFF. The CDR3 DNA follows: TGTGCCAGCAGCTTAGGGGGAGTAGGTGAGCAGTTCTTC. Full variable domain (outside the CDR3, taken from reference TRBV7-6 and TRBJ2-1): GAGVSQSPRYKVTKRGQDVALRCDPISGHVSLYWYRQALGQGPEFLTYFNYEAQQDKSGLPNDRFSAERPEGSISTLTIQRTEQRDSAMYRCASSLGGVGEQFFGPGTRLTVL.

V is TRBV5-1 and J is TRBJ2-5; D is perhaps TRBD2 (6 bases). Germline V gene lookup returns CDR1 SGHRS and CDR2 YFSETQ. CDR3 length: 13 amino acids. Trimming stripped 4 bases from V and 2 bases from J, with 9 bases between. The CDR3, as DNA: TGCGCCAGCAGCGCGGGGATACAAGAGACCCAGTACTTC. This encodes CASSAGIQETQYF.

The chain recombines TRBV6-5 with TRBJ1-1; D uncertain. The CDR3 is made up of 14 amino acids. V lost 2 bases to trimming and J lost 7 bases, with 14 bases between them. Looked up from germline, CDR1 is MNHEY and CDR2 is SVGAGI. The CDR3 bases are TGTGCCAGCAGTTACGAGACAAACGGTAGTGAAGCTTTCTTT. It yields the protein CASSYETNGSEAFF.

This clone is termed medium-sized. Here the CDR3 reads CASSYTGAPYEQYF. DNA for the CDR3: TGTGCCAGCAGCTATACCGGGGCCCCCTACGAGCAGTACTTC. The rearrangement uses TRBV11-3 and TRBJ2-7; D might be TRBD1 or TRBD2, each matching 5 bases. Germline V CDR1 and CDR2: SGHNT, YENEEA. Trimming left V 4 bases short and J 2 bases short, with 12 bases between. This CDR3 has 14 residues.

The chain carries TRBV5-1 and TRBJ2-3; weak D call: TRBD2 (6 bases). The V end lost 0 bases, the J end lost 5 bases, and 16 bases lay between the germline ends. CDR1 is SGHRS, CDR2 YFSETQ, per germline. The CDR3 is made up of 16 amino acids. Here the CDR3 DNA reads TGCGCCAGCAGCTTGGCCATACTAGCCGAGGGAGATACGCAGTATTTT. This encodes CASSLAILAEGDTQYF.

The chain uses TRBV5-6 and TRBJ2-1; D unresolved. The V gene's germline CDR1 is SGHDT and CDR2 YYEEEE. This CDR3 has 11 amino acids. Trimming removed 5 bases from V and 8 bases from J, with 8 bases in between. CDR3 amino acids: CASSLKYEQFF. DNA for the CDR3: TGTGCCAGCAGTCTCAAGTATGAGCAGTTCTTC.

The chain carries TRBV5-1 and TRBJ2-7, with D perhaps matching TRBD2 (6 bases). The CDR3 has 16 amino acids. V lost 0 bases to trimming and J lost 0 bases, with 13 bases between them. The V gene's germline CDR1 is SGHRS and CDR2 YFSETQ. The CDR3 bases are TGCGCCAGCAGCTTGGCCTCGGACGGGAGCTCCTACGAGCAGTACTTC. Translating it yields CASSLASDGSSYEQYF.

The rearrangement uses TRBV25-1 and TRBJ2-7, with 7 bases that match TRBD2. With V trimmed by 8 bases and J by 3 bases, 13 bases remained unmatched. From germline, CDR1 is MGHDK and CDR2 SYGVNS. There are 15 residues in the CDR3. CDR3 amino acids: CASSPRLAFFYEQYF. CDR3 coding DNA: TGTGCCAGCTCCCCCCGACTAGCTTTTTTCTACGAGCAGTACTTC.

This clone turned up a few times. The chain combines TRBV11-3 with TRBJ2-1, with TRBD2 matching over 8 bases. V lost 2 bases and J lost 6; bases outside the gene matches: 6. The CDR3 has 15 residues. Per germline, CDR1 SGHNT and CDR2 YENEEA. The chain's CDR3 is CASSLRGTSANEQFF. As DNA, the CDR3 is TGTGCCAGCAGCTTAAGAGGGACTAGTGCCAATGAGCAGTTCTTC.

V usage is TRBV7-2 and J usage is TRBJ2-7; no firm D call. CDR3 length equals 15 residues. Germline loops: CDR1 SGHTA, CDR2 FQGNSA. V lost 1 base, J lost 6 bases, and 16 bases lay in between. CDR3 DNA sequence: TGTGCCAGCAGCTTAGGCGAGGCCGGCCTTCGCGAGCAGTACTTC. Translating gives CASSLGEAGLREQYF.

The chain's CDR3 is CASSQYSANEQFF. The CDR3 nucleotides read TGTGCCAGCAGCCAATACTCGGCAAATGAGCAGTTCTTC. The chain uses TRBV4-2 and TRBJ2-1; no firm D call. This CDR3 spans 13 amino acids. CDR1 and CDR2 from the germline V gene are LGHNA and YNFKEQ. V dropped 2 bases and J dropped 7 bases, with 9 bases sitting between them.